This T cell receptor (beta chain) emerged from a study of T cells in Graves' hyperthyroidism and ophthalmopathy. There were TCR beta CDR3 regions amplified from RNA transcripts. With the HTBI primer set, the TCR CDR3 went through a first round of RT-PCR. TCRdb reprocessed the multiplex PCR reads with MiXCR, giving one entry per CDR3 protein. The sample lists 500,000 to 650,000 distinct CDR3 sequences; 35% to 50% were seen once. This CDR3 is built from 16 residues. Per the germline V gene, CDR1 is SEHNR and CDR2 is FQNEAQ (reference sequence). As to this clonotype: The antigen remains unidentified. At one boundary the junction diverges from the germline segment, which might be a read error.

Findings and limits, study-wide: Most clonotypes that expanded in the thyroid above 0.001 also showed up in blood.

This clonotype was sampled from an adult woman with Graves' disease, either hyperthyroidism or ophthalmopathy (not recorded which). The genes are TRBV7-9 and TRBJ2-6; 7 nucleotides agree with TRBD1. Sequencing was performed on peripheral blood or thyroid tissue (not recorded which). DNA of the CDR3: TGTGCCAGCAGCCAAGATGAGGGGGCTGGGGCCGACGTCCTGACTTTC. It yields the protein CASSQDEGAGADVLTF.